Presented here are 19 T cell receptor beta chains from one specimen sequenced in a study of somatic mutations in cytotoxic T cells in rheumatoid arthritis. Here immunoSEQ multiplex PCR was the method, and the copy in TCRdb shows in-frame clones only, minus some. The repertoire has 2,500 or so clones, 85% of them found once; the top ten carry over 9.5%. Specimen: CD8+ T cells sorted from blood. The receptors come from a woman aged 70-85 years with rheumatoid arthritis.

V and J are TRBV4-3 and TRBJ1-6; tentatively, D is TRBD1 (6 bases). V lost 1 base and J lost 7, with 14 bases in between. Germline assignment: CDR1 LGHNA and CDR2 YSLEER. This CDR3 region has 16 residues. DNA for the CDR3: TGCGCCAGCAGCCAAGGGTACTCAACAGGGAATTCACCCCTCCACTTT. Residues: CASSQGYSTGNSPLHF.

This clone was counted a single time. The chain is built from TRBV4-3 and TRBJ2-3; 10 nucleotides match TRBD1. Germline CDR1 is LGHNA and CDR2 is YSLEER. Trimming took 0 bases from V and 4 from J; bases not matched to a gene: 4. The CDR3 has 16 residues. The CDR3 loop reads CASSQDRGQGADTQYF. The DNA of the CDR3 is TGCGCCAGCAGCCAAGATAGAGGACAGGGGGCAGATACGCAGTATTTT.

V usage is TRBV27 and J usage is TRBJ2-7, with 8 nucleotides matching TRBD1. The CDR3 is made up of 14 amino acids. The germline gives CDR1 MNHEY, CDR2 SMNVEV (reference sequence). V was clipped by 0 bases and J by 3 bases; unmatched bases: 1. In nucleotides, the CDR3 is TGTGCCAGCAGTTTATCCGGGACAGGCTACGAGCAGTACTTC. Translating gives CASSLSGTGYEQYF.

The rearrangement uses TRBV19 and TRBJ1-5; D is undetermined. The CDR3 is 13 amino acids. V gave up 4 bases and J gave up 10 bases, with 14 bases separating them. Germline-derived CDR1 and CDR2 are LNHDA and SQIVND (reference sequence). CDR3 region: CASSTAPGFPQHF. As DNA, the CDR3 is TGTGCCAGTAGTACGGCACCGGGGTTCCCCCAGCATTTT.

The CDR3 nucleotides are TGTGCCAGCAGCCCGGGGGGGGAGACCCAGTACTTC. The encoded protein is CASSPGGETQYF. The chain joins TRBV27 to TRBJ2-5, with 8 bases lining up with TRBD2. The trim removed 6 bases at V and 5 bases at J, leaving 2 bases unmatched. The CDR3 is made up of 12 amino acids. The germline CDR1 and CDR2 sequences are MNHEY and SMNVEV (reference sequence).

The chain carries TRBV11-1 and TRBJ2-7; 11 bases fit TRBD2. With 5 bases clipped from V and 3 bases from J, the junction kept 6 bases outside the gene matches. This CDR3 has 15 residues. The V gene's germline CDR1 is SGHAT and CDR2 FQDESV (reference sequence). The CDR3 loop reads CASSSGTSGLYEQYF. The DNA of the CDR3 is TGTGCCAGCAGCAGCGGGACTAGCGGCCTCTACGAGCAGTACTTC.

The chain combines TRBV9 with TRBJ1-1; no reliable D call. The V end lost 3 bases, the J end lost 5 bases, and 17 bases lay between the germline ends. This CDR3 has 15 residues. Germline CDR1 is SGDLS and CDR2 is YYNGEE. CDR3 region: CASSERGEGFTEAFF. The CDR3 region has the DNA TGTGCCAGCAGCGAGCGCGGAGAGGGATTTACTGAAGCTTTCTTT.

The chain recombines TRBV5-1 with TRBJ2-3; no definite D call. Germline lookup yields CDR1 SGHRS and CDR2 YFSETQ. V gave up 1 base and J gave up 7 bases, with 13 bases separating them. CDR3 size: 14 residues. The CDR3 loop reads CASSLMVPQNTQYF. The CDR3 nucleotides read TGCGCCAGCAGCTTGATGGTTCCTCAGAATACGCAGTATTTT.

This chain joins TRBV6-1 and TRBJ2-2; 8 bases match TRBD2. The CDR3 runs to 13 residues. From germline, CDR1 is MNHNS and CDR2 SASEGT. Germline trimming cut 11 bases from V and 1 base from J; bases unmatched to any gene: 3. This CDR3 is CASLAVNTGELFF. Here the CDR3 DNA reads TGTGCCTCACTAGCGGTGAACACCGGGGAGCTGTTTTTT.

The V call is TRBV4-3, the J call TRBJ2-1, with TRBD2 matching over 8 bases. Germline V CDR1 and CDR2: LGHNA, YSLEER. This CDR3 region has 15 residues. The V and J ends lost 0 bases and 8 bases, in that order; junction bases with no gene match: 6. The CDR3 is CASSQDWPAGDEQFF. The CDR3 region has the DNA TGCGCCAGCAGCCAAGATTGGCCAGCGGGAGATGAGCAGTTCTTC.

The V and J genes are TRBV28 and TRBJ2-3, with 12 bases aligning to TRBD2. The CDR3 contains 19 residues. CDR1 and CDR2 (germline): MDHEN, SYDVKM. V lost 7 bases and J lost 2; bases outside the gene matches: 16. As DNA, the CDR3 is TGTGCCAGCATTTACAGGACTAGCGGGGACCCAGGGAACACAGATACGCAGTATTTT. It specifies CASIYRTSGDPGNTDTQYF.

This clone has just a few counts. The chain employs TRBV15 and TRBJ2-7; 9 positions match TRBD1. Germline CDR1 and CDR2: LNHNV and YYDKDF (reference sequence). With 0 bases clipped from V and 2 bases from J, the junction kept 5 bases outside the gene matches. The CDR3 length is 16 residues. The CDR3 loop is CATSRDRTGVPYEQYF. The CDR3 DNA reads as TGTGCCACCAGCAGAGATAGGACAGGGGTTCCCTACGAGCAGTACTTC.

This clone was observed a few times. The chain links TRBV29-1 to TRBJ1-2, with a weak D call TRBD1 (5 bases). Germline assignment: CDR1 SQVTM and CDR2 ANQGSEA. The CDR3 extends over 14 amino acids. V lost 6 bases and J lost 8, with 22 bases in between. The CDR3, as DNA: TGCAGCGTCCTCGGAGGGGACGAGAAGGCCGGCTACACCTTC. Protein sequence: CSVLGGDEKAGYTF.

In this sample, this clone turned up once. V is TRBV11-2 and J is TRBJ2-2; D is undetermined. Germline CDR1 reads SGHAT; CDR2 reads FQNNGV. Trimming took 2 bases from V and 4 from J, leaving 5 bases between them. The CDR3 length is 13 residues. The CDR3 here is CASSLTVTGELFF. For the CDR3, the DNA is TGTGCCAGCAGCTTAACGGTCACCGGGGAGCTGTTTTTT.

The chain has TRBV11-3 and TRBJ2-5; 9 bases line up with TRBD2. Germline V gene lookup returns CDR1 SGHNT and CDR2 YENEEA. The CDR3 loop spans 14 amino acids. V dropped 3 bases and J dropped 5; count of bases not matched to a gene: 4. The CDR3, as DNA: TGTGCCAGCAGCTTCTTAGCGGGAGAGGAGACCCAGTACTTC. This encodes CASSFLAGEETQYF.

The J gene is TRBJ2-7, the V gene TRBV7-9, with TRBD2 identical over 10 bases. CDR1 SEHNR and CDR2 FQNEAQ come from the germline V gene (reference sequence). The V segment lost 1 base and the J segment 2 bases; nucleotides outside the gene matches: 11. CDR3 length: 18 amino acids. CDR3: CASSLDVAGGLPTYEQYF. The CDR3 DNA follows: TGTGCCAGCAGCTTAGACGTAGCGGGAGGCCTTCCGACCTACGAGCAGTACTTC.

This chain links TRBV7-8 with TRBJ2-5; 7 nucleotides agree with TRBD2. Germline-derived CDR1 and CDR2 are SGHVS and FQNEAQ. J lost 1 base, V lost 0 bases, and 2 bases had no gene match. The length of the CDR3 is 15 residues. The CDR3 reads CASSLAWGGQETQYF. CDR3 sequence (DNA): TGTGCCAGCAGCTTAGCATGGGGGGGCCAAGAGACCCAGTACTTC.

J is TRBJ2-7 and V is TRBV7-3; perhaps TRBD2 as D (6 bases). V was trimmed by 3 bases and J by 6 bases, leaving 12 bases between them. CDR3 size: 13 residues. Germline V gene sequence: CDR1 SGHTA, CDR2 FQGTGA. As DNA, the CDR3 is TGTGCCAGCAGCTTGGGCCGGGAGTCCGAGCAGTACTTC. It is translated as CASSLGRESEQYF.

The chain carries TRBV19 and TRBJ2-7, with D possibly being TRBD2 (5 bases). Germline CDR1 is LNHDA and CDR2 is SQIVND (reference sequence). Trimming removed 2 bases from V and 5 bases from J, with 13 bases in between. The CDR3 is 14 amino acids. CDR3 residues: CASSITGNSDEQYF. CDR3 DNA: TGTGCCAGTAGTATAACCGGGAATAGCGACGAGCAGTACTTC.